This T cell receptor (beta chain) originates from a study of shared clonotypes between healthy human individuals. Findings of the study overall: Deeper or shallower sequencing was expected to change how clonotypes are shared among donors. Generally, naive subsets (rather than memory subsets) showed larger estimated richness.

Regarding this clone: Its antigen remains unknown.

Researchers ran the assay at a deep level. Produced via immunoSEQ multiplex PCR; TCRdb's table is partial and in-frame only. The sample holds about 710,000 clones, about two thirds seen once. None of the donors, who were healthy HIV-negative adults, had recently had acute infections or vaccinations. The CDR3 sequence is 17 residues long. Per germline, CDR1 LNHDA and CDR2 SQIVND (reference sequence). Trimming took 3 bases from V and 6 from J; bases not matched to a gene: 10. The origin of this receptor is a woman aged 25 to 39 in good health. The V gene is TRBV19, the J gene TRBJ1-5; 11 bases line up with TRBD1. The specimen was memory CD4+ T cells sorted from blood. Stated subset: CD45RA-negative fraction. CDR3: CASSISWTGGFGQPQHF. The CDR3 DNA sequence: TGTGCCAGTAGTATTTCTTGGACAGGGGGCTTCGGTCAGCCCCAGCATTTT.